This T cell receptor beta chain was found in a study of tumor-infiltrating lymphocytes in localized non-small cell lung cancer. Study-level points and caveats: Not all patients were TCR sequenced, owing to tissue quantity.

Worth noting for this clone: Its antigen is not known.

The CDR3 length is 15 residues. After removal of 2 bases from V and 5 bases from J, the junction contained 8 bases not matched to a gene. Germline CDR1 SGDLS, CDR2 YYNGEE. The protocol was immunoSEQ multiplex PCR, while the TCRdb copy is restricted to in-frame clones and leaves out a portion. This sample carries approximately 17,000 clones, 65% to 85% of them seen once, and the ten largest clones take over 8%. This TCR was recovered from a human donor with non-small cell lung cancer. Material: lung tumor tissue. The J gene is TRBJ2-7, the V gene TRBV9; 9 nucleotides align to TRBD1. CDR3 coding DNA: TGTGCCAGCAGCGTCGGGGGACAGGGAATCCACGAGCAGTACTTC. This codes for CASSVGGQGIHEQYF.